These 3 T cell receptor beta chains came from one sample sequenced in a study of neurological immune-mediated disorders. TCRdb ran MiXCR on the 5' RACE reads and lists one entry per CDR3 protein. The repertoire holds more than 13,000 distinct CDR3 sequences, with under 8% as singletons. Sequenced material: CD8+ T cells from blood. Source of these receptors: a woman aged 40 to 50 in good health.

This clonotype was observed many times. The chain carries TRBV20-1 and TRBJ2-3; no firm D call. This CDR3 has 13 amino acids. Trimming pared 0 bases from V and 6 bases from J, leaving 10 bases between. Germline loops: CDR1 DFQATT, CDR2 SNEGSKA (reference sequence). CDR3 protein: CSARDSQRDTQYF. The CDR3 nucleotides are TGCAGTGCTAGAGACTCACAGAGGGATACGCAGTATTTT.

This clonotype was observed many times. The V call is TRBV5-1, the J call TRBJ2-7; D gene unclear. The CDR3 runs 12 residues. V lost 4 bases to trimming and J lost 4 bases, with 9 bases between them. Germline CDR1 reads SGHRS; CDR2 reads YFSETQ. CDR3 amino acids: CASSTLGYEQYF. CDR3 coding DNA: TGCGCCAGCAGCACCCTGGGGTACGAGCAGTACTTC.

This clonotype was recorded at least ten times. The CDR3 nucleotides are TGTGCCAGTTCTTACGGACAAGAGACCCAGTACTTC. As protein: CASSYGQETQYF. The chain employs TRBV28 and TRBJ2-5; D is undetermined. V was cut by 9 bases and J by 2 bases, with 10 bases left in between. Germline V gene lookup returns CDR1 MDHEN and CDR2 SYDVKM. This CDR3 is built from 12 residues. Looking up the rest from reference TRBV28 and TRBJ2-5 gives the full variable domain: DVKVTQSSRYLVKRTGEKVFLECVQDMDHENMFWYRQDPGLGLRLIYFSYDVKMKEKGDIPEGYSVSREKKERFSLILESASTNQTSMYLCASSYGQETQYFGPGTRLLVL.